The present TCR beta chain was sequenced within a study of blood T cells in healthy people across ages. Study-level results: The long-lived group displayed more naive CD4+ cells, plus higher diversity, than the aged donors did. A roughly linear age-dependent decrease characterized TCR beta diversity per million T cells.

CDR3 length: 14 amino acids. Germline V gene sequence: CDR1 SGHTA, CDR2 FQGNSA. The V gene lost 2 bases and the J gene lost 5 bases, with 12 bases spanning the gap. Through a sample-barcoded 5' primer and a J-beta primer mix, a second PCR was run for 7 to 11 cycles. From the 5' RACE reads, TCRdb called clonotypes with MiXCR, one entry per CDR3 protein. The table records about 830,000 distinct CDR3 sequences, 58% of them present only once. Donors gave 8 to 10 milliliters of peripheral blood apiece. This clonotype was seen more than once but under ten times. Its cognate antigen is unknown. The sample was blood. This sequence originates from a young man in good health. The chain is built from TRBV7-2 and TRBJ1-2; D might be TRBD1 (5 bases). The CDR3 reads CASSLKGLTYGYTF. The CDR3 coding sequence is TGTGCCAGCAGCTTAAAGGGACTAACTTATGGCTACACCTTC.